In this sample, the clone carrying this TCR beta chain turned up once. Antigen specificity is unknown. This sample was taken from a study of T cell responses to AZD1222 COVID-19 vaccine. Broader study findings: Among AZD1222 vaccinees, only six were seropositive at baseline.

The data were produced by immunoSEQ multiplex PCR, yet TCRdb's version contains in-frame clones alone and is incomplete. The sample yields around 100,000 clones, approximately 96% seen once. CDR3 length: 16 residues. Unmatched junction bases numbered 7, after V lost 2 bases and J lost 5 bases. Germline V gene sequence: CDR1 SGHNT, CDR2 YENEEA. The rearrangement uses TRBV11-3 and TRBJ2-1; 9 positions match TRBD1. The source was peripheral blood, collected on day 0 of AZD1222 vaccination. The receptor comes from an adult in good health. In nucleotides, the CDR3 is TGTGCCAGCAGCTTAAGTCCGGGACAGGGCAACAATGAGCAGTTCTTC. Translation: CASSLSPGQGNNEQFF.